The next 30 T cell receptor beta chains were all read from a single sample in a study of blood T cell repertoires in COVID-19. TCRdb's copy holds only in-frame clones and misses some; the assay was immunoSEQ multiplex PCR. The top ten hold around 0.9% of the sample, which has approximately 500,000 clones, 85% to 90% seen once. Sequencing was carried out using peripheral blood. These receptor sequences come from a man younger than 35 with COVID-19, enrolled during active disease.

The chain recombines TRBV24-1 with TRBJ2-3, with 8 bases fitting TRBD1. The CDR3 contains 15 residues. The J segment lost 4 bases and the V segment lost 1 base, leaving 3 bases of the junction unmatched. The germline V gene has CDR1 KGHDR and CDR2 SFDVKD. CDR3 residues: CATSDFGQGADTQYF. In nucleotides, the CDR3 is TGTGCCACCAGTGATTTCGGACAGGGTGCAGATACGCAGTATTTT.

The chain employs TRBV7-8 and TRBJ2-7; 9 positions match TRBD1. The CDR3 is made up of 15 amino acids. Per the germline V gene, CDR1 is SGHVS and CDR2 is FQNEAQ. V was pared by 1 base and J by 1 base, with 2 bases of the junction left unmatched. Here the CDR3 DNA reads TGTGCCAGCAGCTTAGACAGGGGGCTGTCCTACGAGCAGTACTTC. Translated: CASSLDRGLSYEQYF.

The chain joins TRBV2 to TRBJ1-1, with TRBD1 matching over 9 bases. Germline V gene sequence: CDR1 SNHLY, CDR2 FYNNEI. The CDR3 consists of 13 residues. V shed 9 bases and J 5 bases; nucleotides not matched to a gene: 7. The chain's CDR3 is CARWGQGTTEAFF. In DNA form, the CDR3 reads TGTGCCAGATGGGGACAGGGCACGACTGAAGCTTTCTTT. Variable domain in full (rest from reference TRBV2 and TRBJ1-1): EPEVTQTPSHQVTQMGQEVILRCVPISNHLYFYWYRQILGQKVEFLVSFYNNEISEKSEIFDDQFSVERPDGSNFTLKIRSTKLEDSAMYFCARWGQGTTEAFFGQGTRLTVV.

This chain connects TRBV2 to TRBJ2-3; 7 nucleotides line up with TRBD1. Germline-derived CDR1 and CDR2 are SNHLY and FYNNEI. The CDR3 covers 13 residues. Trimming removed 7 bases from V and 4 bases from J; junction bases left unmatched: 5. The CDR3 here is CASTEGASDTQYF. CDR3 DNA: TGTGCCAGCACCGAGGGGGCTTCAGATACGCAGTATTTT.

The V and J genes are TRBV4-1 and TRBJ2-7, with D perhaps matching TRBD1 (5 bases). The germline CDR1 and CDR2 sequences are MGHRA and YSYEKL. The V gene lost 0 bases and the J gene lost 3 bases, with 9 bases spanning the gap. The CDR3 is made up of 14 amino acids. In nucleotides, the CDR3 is TGCGCCAGCAGCCAAGATATTCAGGGCTACGAGCAGTACTTC. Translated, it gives CASSQDIQGYEQYF.

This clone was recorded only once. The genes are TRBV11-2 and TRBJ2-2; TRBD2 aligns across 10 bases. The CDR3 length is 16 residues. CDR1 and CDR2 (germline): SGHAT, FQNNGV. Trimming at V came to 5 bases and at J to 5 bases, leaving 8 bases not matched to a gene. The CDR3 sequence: CASSPRTSGLTGELFF. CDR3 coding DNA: TGTGCCAGCAGCCCAAGGACTAGCGGCCTGACCGGGGAGCTGTTTTTT.

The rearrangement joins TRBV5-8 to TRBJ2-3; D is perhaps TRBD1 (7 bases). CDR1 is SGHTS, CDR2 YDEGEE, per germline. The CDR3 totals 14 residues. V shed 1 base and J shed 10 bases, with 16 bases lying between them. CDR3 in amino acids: CASSLRQGEVAQYF. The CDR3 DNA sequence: TGTGCCAGCAGCTTGCGGCAGGGGGAGGTCGCGCAGTATTTT.

CDR3 region: CANPPGYSNEQFF. In DNA, the CDR3 is TGTGCCAACCCCCCCGGGTATTCCAATGAGCAGTTCTTC. The chain has TRBV7-6 and TRBJ2-1; unclear D gene. V shed 10 bases and J shed 6 bases, with 16 bases lying between them. CDR1 is SGHVS, CDR2 FNYEAQ, per germline. CDR3 length equals 13 residues.

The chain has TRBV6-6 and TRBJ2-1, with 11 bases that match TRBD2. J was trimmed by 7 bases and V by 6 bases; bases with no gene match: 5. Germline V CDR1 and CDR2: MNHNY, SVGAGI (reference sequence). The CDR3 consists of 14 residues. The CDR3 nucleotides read TGTGCCAGCAGACTAGCGGGAGAGATGAATGAGCAGTTCTTC. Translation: CASRLAGEMNEQFF.

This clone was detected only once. The CDR3 DNA is TGTGCCAGCAGTGAATCTTACGAGCAGTACTTC. Its protein product is CASSESYEQYF. The rearrangement links TRBV25-1 to TRBJ2-7; D remains ambiguous. Germline V gene data show CDR1 as MGHDK and CDR2 as SYGVNS. Trimming removed 1 base from V and 4 bases from J, with 2 bases in between. This CDR3 comprises 11 residues.

This chain's CDR3 is CATSDSGTSGRTRDEQFF. CDR3 DNA sequence: TGTGCCACCAGTGACTCCGGGACTAGCGGGAGAACGAGGGATGAGCAGTTCTTC. V usage is TRBV24-1 and J usage is TRBJ2-1; 14 bases line up with TRBD2. Trimming removed 4 bases from V and 8 bases from J; junction bases left unmatched: 12. The germline CDR1 and CDR2 sequences are KGHDR and SFDVKD. This CDR3 is 18 amino acids long.

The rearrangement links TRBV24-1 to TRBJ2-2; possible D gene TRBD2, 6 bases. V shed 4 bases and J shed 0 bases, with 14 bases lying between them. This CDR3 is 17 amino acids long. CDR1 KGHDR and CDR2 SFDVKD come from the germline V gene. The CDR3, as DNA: TGTGCCACCAGTGACCCGACTAGTACCCCGAACACCGGGGAGCTGTTTTTT. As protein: CATSDPTSTPNTGELFF.

CDR3 protein: CASSSDRARTDTQYF. Here the CDR3 DNA reads TGTGCCAGCAGCTCGGACAGGGCCAGAACAGATACGCAGTATTTT. The gene calls are TRBV11-2 and TRBJ2-3; 8 nucleotides agree with TRBD1. V shed 4 bases, J shed 3 bases, and the junction held 6 bases outside the gene matches. Germline V gives CDR1 SGHAT, CDR2 FQNNGV. CDR3 length: 15 amino acids.

CDR3 bases: TGCGCCAGCAGCTTGACGGGGGGTAAGGCCGGGGAGCTGTTTTTT. The encoded protein is CASSLTGGKAGELFF. V and J are TRBV5-1 and TRBJ2-2; TRBD2 matches at 7 bases. V shed 1 base and J 6 bases; nucleotides not matched to a gene: 6. This CDR3 has 15 amino acids. CDR1 is SGHRS and CDR2 is YFSETQ in the germline V gene.

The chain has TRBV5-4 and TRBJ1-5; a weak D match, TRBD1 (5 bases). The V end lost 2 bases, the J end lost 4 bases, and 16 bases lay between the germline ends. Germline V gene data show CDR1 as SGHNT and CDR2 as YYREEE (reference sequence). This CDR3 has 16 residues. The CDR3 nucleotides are TGTGCCAGCAGCTTTCAAGTGGGGGGGAGGAATCAGCCCCAGCATTTT. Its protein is CASSFQVGGRNQPQHF.

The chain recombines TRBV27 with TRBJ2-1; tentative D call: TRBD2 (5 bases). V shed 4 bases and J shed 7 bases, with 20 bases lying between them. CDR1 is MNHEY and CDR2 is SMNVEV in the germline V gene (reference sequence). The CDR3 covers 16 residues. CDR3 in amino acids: CASSYRGSSTINEQFF. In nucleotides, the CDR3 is TGTGCCAGCAGTTATCGAGGGTCATCCACTATTAATGAGCAGTTCTTC.

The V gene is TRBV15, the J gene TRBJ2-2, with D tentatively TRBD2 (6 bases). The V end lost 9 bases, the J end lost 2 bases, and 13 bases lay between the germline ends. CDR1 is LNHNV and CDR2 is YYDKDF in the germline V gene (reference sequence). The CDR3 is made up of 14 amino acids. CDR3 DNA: TGTGCCACTCGAGGGCGGGGTAACACCGGGGAGCTGTTTTTT. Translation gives CATRGRGNTGELFF. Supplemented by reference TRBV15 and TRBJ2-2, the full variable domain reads DAMVIQNPRYQVTQFGKPVTLSCSQTLNHNVMYWYQQKSSQAPKLLFHYYDKDFNNEADTPDNFQSRRPNTSFCFLDIRSPGLGDTAMYLCATRGRGNTGELFFGEGSRLTVL.

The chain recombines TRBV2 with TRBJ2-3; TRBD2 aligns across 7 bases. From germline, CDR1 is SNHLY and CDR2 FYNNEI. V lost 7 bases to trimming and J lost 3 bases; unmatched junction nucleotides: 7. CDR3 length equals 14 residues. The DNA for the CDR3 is TGTGCCAGCACCAGGGAGGGACGGACAGATACGCAGTATTTT. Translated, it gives CASTREGRTDTQYF.

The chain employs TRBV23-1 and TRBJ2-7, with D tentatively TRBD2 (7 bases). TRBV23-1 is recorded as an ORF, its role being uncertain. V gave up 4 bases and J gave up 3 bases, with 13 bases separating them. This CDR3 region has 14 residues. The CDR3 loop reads CASSPNRGGYEQYF. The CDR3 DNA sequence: TGCGCCAGCAGTCCGAATAGGGGGGGCTACGAGCAGTACTTC.

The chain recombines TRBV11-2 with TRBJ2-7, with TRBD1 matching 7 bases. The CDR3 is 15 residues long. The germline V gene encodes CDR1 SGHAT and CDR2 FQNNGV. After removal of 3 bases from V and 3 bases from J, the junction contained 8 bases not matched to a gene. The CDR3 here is CASSFSDRVGYEQYF. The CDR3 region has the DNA TGTGCCAGCAGCTTCTCCGACAGGGTGGGCTACGAGCAGTACTTC.

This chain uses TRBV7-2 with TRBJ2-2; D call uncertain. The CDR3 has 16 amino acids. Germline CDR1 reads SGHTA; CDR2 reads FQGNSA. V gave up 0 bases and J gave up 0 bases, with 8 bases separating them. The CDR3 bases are TGTGCCAGCAGCTTAGCTTCCCGAGCGAACACCGGGGAGCTGTTTTTT. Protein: CASSLASRANTGELFF.

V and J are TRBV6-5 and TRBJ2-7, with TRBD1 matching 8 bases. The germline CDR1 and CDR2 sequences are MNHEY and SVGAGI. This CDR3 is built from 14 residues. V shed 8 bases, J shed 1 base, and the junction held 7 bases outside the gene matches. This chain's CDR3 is CASGTGGSSYEQYF. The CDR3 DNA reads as TGTGCCAGCGGAACAGGGGGATCTTCCTACGAGCAGTACTTC.

Here the CDR3 reads CATSFLRGEQYF. CDR3 sequence (DNA): TGTGCCACCAGCTTTCTTAGGGGCGAGCAGTACTTC. The V call is TRBV15, the J call TRBJ2-7, with D possibly TRBD1 on 5 matching bases. Germline assignment: CDR1 LNHNV and CDR2 YYDKDF (reference sequence). V was trimmed by 5 bases and J by 6 bases, leaving 11 bases between them. The CDR3 spans 12 residues.

The CDR3 here is CASSERQGNEQFF. The CDR3, as DNA: TGTGCCAGCAGTGAACGACAGGGCAATGAGCAGTTCTTC. The chain combines TRBV25-1 with TRBJ2-1; 7 bases align to TRBD1. J gave up 6 bases and V 2 bases, and 1 base lay outside the gene matches. CDR1 MGHDK and CDR2 SYGVNS come from the germline V gene. The CDR3 loop spans 13 amino acids. Based on the CDR3 plus reference TRBV25-1 and TRBJ2-1, the full variable domain is EADIYQTPRYLVIGTGKKITLECSQTMGHDKMYWYQQDPGMELHLIHYSYGVNSTEKGDLSSESTVSRIRTEHFPLTLESARPSHTSQYLCASSERQGNEQFFGPGTRLTVL.

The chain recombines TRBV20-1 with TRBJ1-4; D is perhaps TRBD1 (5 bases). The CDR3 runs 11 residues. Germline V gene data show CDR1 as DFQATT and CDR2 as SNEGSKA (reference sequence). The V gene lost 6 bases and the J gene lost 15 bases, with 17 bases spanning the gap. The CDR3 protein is CSAPRQGIVFF. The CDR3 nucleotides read TGCAGTGCCCCCAGGCAGGGTATAGTGTTTTTT.

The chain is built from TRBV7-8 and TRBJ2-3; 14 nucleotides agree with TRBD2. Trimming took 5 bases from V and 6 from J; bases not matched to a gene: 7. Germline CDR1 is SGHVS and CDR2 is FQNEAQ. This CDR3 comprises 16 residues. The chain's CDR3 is CASSQGTSGGPDTQYF. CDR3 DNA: TGTGCCAGCAGCCAAGGGACTAGCGGGGGCCCCGATACGCAGTATTTT.

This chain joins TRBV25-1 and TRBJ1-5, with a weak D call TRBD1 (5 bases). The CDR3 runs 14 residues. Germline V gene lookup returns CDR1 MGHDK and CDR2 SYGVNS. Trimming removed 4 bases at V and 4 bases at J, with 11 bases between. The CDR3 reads CASSVGQKNQPQHF. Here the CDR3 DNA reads TGTGCCAGCAGTGTGGGGCAGAAAAATCAGCCCCAGCATTTT.

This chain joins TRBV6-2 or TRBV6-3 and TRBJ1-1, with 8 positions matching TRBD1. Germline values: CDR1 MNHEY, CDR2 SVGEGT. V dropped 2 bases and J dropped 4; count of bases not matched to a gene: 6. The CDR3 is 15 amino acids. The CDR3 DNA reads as TGTGCCAGCAGTTACCACCCCGGACAGGGCACTGAAGCTTTCTTT. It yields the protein CASSYHPGQGTEAFF.

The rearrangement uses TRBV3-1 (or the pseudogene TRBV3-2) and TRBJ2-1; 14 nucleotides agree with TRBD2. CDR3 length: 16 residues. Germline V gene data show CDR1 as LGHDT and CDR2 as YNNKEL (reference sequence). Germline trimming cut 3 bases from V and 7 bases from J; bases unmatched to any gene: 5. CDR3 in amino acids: CASSHRTSGGMNEQFF. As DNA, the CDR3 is TGTGCCAGCAGCCATAGGACTAGCGGGGGGATGAATGAGCAGTTCTTC.

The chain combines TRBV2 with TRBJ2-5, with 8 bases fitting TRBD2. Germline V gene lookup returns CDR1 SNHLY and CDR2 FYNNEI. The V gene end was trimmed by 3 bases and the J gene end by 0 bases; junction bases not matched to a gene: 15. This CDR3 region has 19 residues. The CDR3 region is CASSDGHPGTRPYQETQYF. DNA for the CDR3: TGTGCCAGCAGTGATGGGCACCCCGGGACTAGGCCGTACCAAGAGACCCAGTACTTC.